The rows below give T cell receptor beta chains drawn from one sample of a study of glioma-infiltrating T cells. Each CDR3 protein is one row after TCRdb ran MiXCR on the multiplex PCR reads. Of roughly 120,000 distinct CDR3 sequences in the sample, roughly 25% were seen once. The sample comprised glioma tissue, nonneoplastic brain tissue, or PBMCs (not recorded which). These receptors came from a human donor with low-grade glioma or glioblastoma, undergoing nonglioma brain surgery, or in good health (not recorded which). CDR3s include the opening cysteine and the closing phenylalanine or tryptophan. The order of the fields is clone size, V gene, J gene, D gene, CDR3 protein, CDR3 DNA. A D gene is named only where the DNA matches it firmly. Clone size appears in some rows only: once, few, many, or a class for an expanded clone.

>few|TRBV4-2|TRBJ2-7|TRBD2
CASSQDPSLAGVGYEQYF
TGTGCCAGCAGCCAAGACCCTTCCCTAGCGGGAGTAGGATACGAGCAGTACTTC
>few|TRBV12-3/TRBV12-4|TRBJ2-3|TRBD2
CASSPRTSANSDTQYF
TGTGCCAGCAGTCCCCGGACTAGCGCGAATTCAGATACGCAGTATTTT
>many|TRBV12-3/TRBV12-4|TRBJ2-3|-
CASTQGIAADTQYF
TGTGCCAGCACTCAGGGGATTGCAGCAGATACGCAGTATTTT
>many|TRBV6-1|TRBJ2-2|TRBD2
CASSRRTSVWELFF
TGTGCCAGCAGTCGACGGACTAGCGTCTGGGAGCTGTTTTTT
>many|TRBV27|TRBJ2-2|TRBD2
CASSFTSGSRTGELFF
TGTGCCAGCAGTTTCACTAGCGGGAGTCGCACCGGGGAGCTGTTTTTT
>-|TRBV19|TRBJ2-7|-
CASSIGRGPSYEQYF
TGTGCCAGTAGTATAGGCCGAGGGCCTTCCTACGAGCAGTACTTC
>many|TRBV18|TRBJ2-7|-
CASSPGLTYEQYF
TGTGCCAGCAGCCCCGGACTAACCTACGAGCAGTACTTC
>many|TRBV4-1|TRBJ2-1|TRBD2
CASSQDRVAGVRSYNEQFF
TGCGCCAGCAGCCAAGATCGGGTAGCGGGAGTTAGGTCCTACAATGAGCAGTTCTTC
>-|TRBV7-9|TRBJ2-1|TRBD2
CASRDTSGRKWEQFF
TGTGCCAGCAGAGATACTAGCGGGAGAAAATGGGAGCAGTTCTTC
>many|TRBV18|TRBJ2-7|-
CASSKTEFYEQYF
TGTGCCAGCTCAAAGACAGAATTCTACGAGCAGTACTTC
>once|TRBV6-1|TRBJ2-1|TRBD1
CASRRDRGTNEQFF
TGTGCCAGCAGACGGGACAGGGGCACCAATGAGCAGTTCTTC
>many|TRBV6-2/TRBV6-3|TRBJ2-5|-
CAGRRPPQETQYF
TGTGCCGGGCGGAGACCACCCCAAGAGACCCAGTACTTC
>many|TRBV7-2|TRBJ2-7|-
CASSLSSLGEQYF
TGTGCCAGCAGCTTATCCAGTTTGGGCGAGCAGTACTTC
>-|TRBV9|TRBJ2-1|-
CASSVVGGYNEQFF
TGTGCCAGCAGCGTAGTGGGCGGCTACAATGAGCAGTTCTTC
>-|TRBV10-3|TRBJ2-4|TRBD2
CAISEPSGRNIQYF
TGTGCCATCAGTGAACCTAGCGGGAGGAACATTCAGTACTTC
>few|TRBV4-2|TRBJ2-4|-
CASSPGDGGNIQYF
TGTGCCAGCAGCCCAGGGGACGGTGGAAACATTCAGTACTTC
>-|TRBV4-1|TRBJ2-1|TRBD2
CASSHRTSGWDEQFF
TGCGCCAGCAGCCACAGGACTAGCGGGTGGGATGAGCAGTTCTTC
>many|TRBV7-2|TRBJ2-3|TRBD2
CASSLAGSGRDTQYF
TGTGCCAGCAGCTTAGCAGGGAGCGGGAGGGATACGCAGTATTTT
>-|TRBV29-1|TRBJ2-7|TRBD1
CSAGTVSYEQYF
TGCAGCGCCGGGACAGTTTCCTACGAGCAGTACTTC
>many|TRBV4-1|TRBJ2-1|TRBD2
CASSQMGLSSYNEQFF
TGCGCCAGCAGCCAAATGGGACTAAGCTCCTACAATGAGCAGTTCTTC
>-|TRBV24-1|TRBJ2-1|TRBD1
CATSDFWGTDHNEQFF
TGTGCCACCAGTGATTTTTGGGGGACAGATCACAATGAGCAGTTCTTC
>many|TRBV6-1|TRBJ1-2|-
CASLKAGSNYGYTF
TGTGCCAGCCTTAAGGCAGGGAGCAACTATGGCTACACCTTC
>-|TRBV18|TRBJ2-3|-
CASSPTTGEGFRAATDTQYF
TGTGCCAGCTCACCAACGACAGGGGAGGGCTTCAGGGCCGCAACAGATACGCAGTATTTT
>many|TRBV11-2|TRBJ2-7|-
CASSFDTYEQYF
TGTGCCAGCAGCTTTGACACCTACGAGCAGTACTTC
>-|TRBV20-1|TRBJ2-1|TRBD2
CSAYSSGRNEQFF
TGCAGTGCCTATTCTAGCGGGAGGAATGAGCAGTTCTTC
>many|TRBV28|TRBJ2-5|TRBD2
CASTKRRSGDRQETQYF
TGTGCCAGCACCAAAAGGAGGAGCGGGGACCGTCAAGAGACCCAGTACTTC
>many|TRBV27|TRBJ1-1|-
CASSLSPPGVKAFF
TGTGCCAGCAGTTTATCCCCCCCCGGGGTTAAAGCTTTCTTT
>many|TRBV3-1|TRBJ1-5|-
CASSQAGQERNQPQHF
TGTGCCAGCAGCCAAGCAGGGCAGGAGAGAAATCAGCCCCAGCATTTT
>many|TRBV28|TRBJ2-1|-
CASSLHRSSDQFF
TGTGCCAGCAGTTTACACCGCTCTAGTGATCAGTTCTTC
>many|TRBV10-3|TRBJ2-5|TRBD2
CAISEASGRPDQETQYF
TGTGCCATCAGTGAAGCTAGCGGGAGGCCCGACCAAGAGACCCAGTACTTC
>few|TRBV20-1|TRBJ2-1|-
CSAREGPEQFF
TGCAGTGCTAGAGAGGGACCGGAGCAGTTCTTC
>many|TRBV28|TRBJ2-2|-
CAIGTAYTGELFF
TGTGCCATCGGGACTGCGTACACCGGGGAGCTGTTTTTT
>many|TRBV4-3|TRBJ2-4|-
CASSQDYQYGRGQYF
TGCGCCAGCAGCCAAGATTATCAGTACGGACGGGGTCAGTACTTC
>many|TRBV20-1|TRBJ1-1|-
CSAMGAAPNTEAFF
TGCAGTGCTATGGGGGCCGCCCCGAACACTGAAGCTTTCTTT
>-|TRBV18|TRBJ2-7|-
CASSPRTRSINEQYF
TGTGCCAGCTCACCCCGGACACGGTCTATAAACGAGCAGTACTTC
>many|TRBV6-1|TRBJ2-7|TRBD2
CASRQTSGILYEQYF
TGTGCCAGCAGACAGACTAGCGGGATACTCTACGAGCAGTACTTC
>few|TRBV5-6|TRBJ2-7|-
CASSPLGVASQGEQYF
TGTGCCAGCAGCCCCCTCGGGGTAGCGTCACAGGGTGAGCAGTACTTC
>many|TRBV12-3/TRBV12-4|TRBJ2-2|TRBD1
CASTGQGVTGELFF
TGTGCCAGCACCGGGCAGGGGGTCACCGGGGAGCTGTTTTTT
>-|TRBV2|TRBJ2-7|TRBD2
CASSEIAGSIYEQYF
TGTGCCAGCAGTGAAATAGCGGGGTCTATATACGAGCAGTACTTC
>many|TRBV28|TRBJ2-5|TRBD2
CASSPRLAGNQETQYF
TGTGCCAGCAGCCCCAGACTAGCGGGGAACCAAGAGACCCAGTACTTC
>-|TRBV20-1|TRBJ2-1|-
CSATGDWPYNEQFF
TGCAGTGCAACGGGGGACTGGCCGTACAATGAGCAGTTCTTC
>-|TRBV12-3/TRBV12-4|TRBJ2-3|-
CASSFNPDTDAQYF
TGTGCCAGCAGTTTCAACCCTGACACAGATGCGCAGTATTTT
>few|TRBV7-8|TRBJ1-1|-
CASSPHSIPGPYIKVNTEAFF
TGTGCCAGCAGCCCCCATTCGATACCGGGACCTTATATAAAGGTGAACACTGAAGCTTTCTTT
>many|TRBV19|TRBJ2-1|-
CASIISGGSYNEQFF
TGTGCCAGTATTATTAGCGGAGGCTCCTACAATGAGCAGTTCTTC
>-|TRBV19|TRBJ1-1|-
CAVRGYNTEAFF
TGTGCCGTCCGGGGTTATAACACTGAAGCTTTCTTT
>-|TRBV15|TRBJ2-3|-
CATSRVVHGANTQYF
TGTGCCACCAGCAGAGTGGTGCACGGGGCAAATACGCAGTATTTT
>few|TRBV3-1|TRBJ2-7|-
CASSQEVLGAGEQYF
TGTGCCAGCAGCCAAGAAGTTCTAGGGGCAGGCGAGCAGTACTTC
>once|TRBV19|TRBJ2-7|-
CASSIRVYGEQYF
TGTGCCAGTAGTATAAGGGTGTACGGCGAGCAGTACTTC
>many|TRBV6-1|TRBJ1-1|-
CASSRVGLPNTEAFF
TGTGCCAGCAGTAGAGTAGGACTCCCGAACACTGAAGCTTTCTTT
>few|TRBV5-4|TRBJ1-6|TRBD1
CASSSPMGQGTSPLHF
TGTGCCAGCAGCTCTCCTATGGGACAGGGGACCTCACCCCTCCACTTT
>-|TRBV30|TRBJ1-1|-
CAWSLSWGSYEAFF
TGTGCCTGGAGTCTTAGTTGGGGATCGTACGAAGCTTTCTTT
>-|TRBV6-4|TRBJ2-3|-
CASSAGASDTDRQYF
TGTGCCAGCAGCGCCGGGGCTAGCGACACAGATAGGCAGTATTTT
>many|TRBV27|TRBJ2-7|-
CASSPTGLRVVGQYF
TGTGCCAGCAGTCCTACGGGACTCAGGGTAGTCGGGCAGTACTTC
>-|TRBV4-2|TRBJ1-6|-
CASSHPRVDYSPLHF
TGTGCCAGCAGCCACCCCAGGGTTGATTATTCACCCCTCCACTTT
>-|TRBV19|TRBJ1-5|-
CASSHLPGDINQPQHF
TGTGCCAGTAGCCACCTCCCGGGAGACATAAATCAGCCCCAGCATTTT